These 24 T cell receptor beta chains share one sample of origin, sequenced in a study of blood T cell repertoires in COVID-19. The table came from immunoSEQ multiplex PCR; TCRdb's copy has only in-frame clones and leaves some out. The sample yields roughly 150,000 clones, over 75% seen once. The sequencing sample was made of peripheral blood. These receptors were taken from a man between 65 and 85 years old who had recovered from COVID-19.

The CDR3 loop is CASSFVSPGGFSYEQYF. The CDR3 DNA is TGTGCCAGCAGTTTCGTATCCCCAGGGGGATTTTCCTACGAGCAGTACTTC. This sequence joins TRBV28 and TRBJ2-7; 7 bases agree with TRBD1. Looked up from germline, CDR1 is MDHEN and CDR2 is SYDVKM. V lost 3 bases and J lost 1; bases outside the gene matches: 12. The CDR3 is 17 amino acids.

This chain uses TRBV18 with TRBJ2-2; TRBD1 matches at 10 bases. Germline V lookup: CDR1 KGHSH, CDR2 LQKENI. After removal of 6 bases from V and 4 bases from J, the junction contained 11 bases not matched to a gene. The CDR3 has 17 amino acids. CDR3: CASSPLSWTGGTGELFF. CDR3 coding DNA: TGTGCCAGCTCGCCTCTTTCCTGGACAGGGGGCACCGGGGAGCTGTTTTTT.

This sequence joins TRBV7-2 and TRBJ2-1; 10 nucleotides line up with TRBD2. This CDR3 is built from 15 residues. V dropped 5 bases and J dropped 9; count of bases not matched to a gene: 10. Germline V gene lookup returns CDR1 SGHTA and CDR2 FQGNSA. CDR3: CASSVTSGAVGEQFF. In nucleotides, the CDR3 is TGTGCCAGCAGCGTAACTAGCGGGGCCGTAGGTGAGCAGTTCTTC.

V usage is TRBV2 and J usage is TRBJ2-1; 13 nucleotides align to TRBD2. The CDR3 extends over 15 amino acids. Germline V gene data show CDR1 as SNHLY and CDR2 as FYNNEI. After removal of 4 bases from V and 9 bases from J, the junction contained 6 bases not matched to a gene. The CDR3 nucleotides read TGTGCCAGCAGTGGAGGACTAGCGGGAGTAGTTGAGCAGTTCTTC. It is translated as CASSGGLAGVVEQFF.

The chain uses TRBV14 and TRBJ2-3; possible D gene TRBD1, 5 bases. CDR3 length: 16 amino acids. CDR1 and CDR2 (germline): SGHDN, FVKESK. Trimming removed 3 bases at V and 0 bases at J, with 13 bases between. The CDR3 coding sequence is TGTGCCAGCAGCCAGGACATCCGTACAAGCACAGATACGCAGTATTTT. Encoded protein: CASSQDIRTSTDTQYF. Full variable domain (remainder filled in from reference TRBV14 and TRBJ2-3): EAGVTQFPSHSVIEKGQTVTLRCDPISGHDNLYWYRRVMGKEIKFLLHFVKESKQDESGMPNNRFLAERTGGTYSTLKVQPAELEDSGVYFCASSQDIRTSTDTQYFGPGTRLTVL.

This chain links TRBV6-5 with TRBJ1-5, with 9 bases that match TRBD1. Germline-derived CDR1 and CDR2 are MNHEY and SVGAGI. V was clipped by 6 bases and J by 5 bases; unmatched bases: 2. The CDR3 spans 13 residues. The CDR3 region is CASRDRGDQPQHF. The CDR3 DNA follows: TGTGCCAGCAGAGACAGGGGGGATCAGCCCCAGCATTTT.

This clone came up once. V usage is TRBV7-3 and J usage is TRBJ2-1; maybe TRBD1 (5 bases). With 5 bases removed from V and 7 bases from J, the gap between germline ends came to 9 bases. From germline, CDR1 is SGHTA and CDR2 FQGTGA. The CDR3 is 12 residues long. The CDR3 is CASSTTVNEQFF. The CDR3, as DNA: TGTGCCAGCAGCACGACAGTGAATGAGCAGTTCTTC.

This chain links TRBV6-1 with TRBJ2-5; perhaps TRBD2 as D (6 bases). V dropped 1 base and J dropped 2 bases, with 17 bases sitting between them. The CDR3 has 17 residues. The germline CDR1 and CDR2 sequences are MNHNS and SASEGT. CDR3 nucleotide sequence: TGTGCCAGCAGTGAAGGGGCAGGGAGGACCCTTCAAGAGACCCAGTACTTC. Residues: CASSEGAGRTLQETQYF.

A single count supports this clone. The rearrangement joins TRBV7-2 to TRBJ2-1; TRBD2 matches 8 bases. Germline lookup yields CDR1 SGHTA and CDR2 FQGNSA. Germline trimming cut 11 bases from V and 9 bases from J; bases unmatched to any gene: 12. The CDR3 has 13 amino acids. The DNA for the CDR3 is TGTGCCGCAGGCCTGGGACTAGGGCTTGAGCAGTTCTTC. Its protein is CAAGLGLGLEQFF.

This chain connects TRBV28 to TRBJ2-3, with 7 bases fitting TRBD1. This CDR3 contains 16 residues. Germline trimming cut 0 bases from V and 6 bases from J; bases unmatched to any gene: 9. Germline V CDR1 and CDR2: MDHEN, SYDVKM. The CDR3 reads CASSLWAGGARDTQYF. In DNA, the CDR3 is TGTGCCAGCAGTTTATGGGCAGGGGGTGCCCGGGATACGCAGTATTTT.

The chain couples TRBV11-2 to TRBJ1-3, with 7 bases that match TRBD1. V dropped 1 base and J dropped 1; count of bases not matched to a gene: 7. The CDR3 sequence is 17 residues long. Germline CDR1 reads SGHAT; CDR2 reads FQNNGV. CDR3 bases: TGTGCCAGCAGCTTAGCGGCAGGGGGTATTTCTGGAAACACCATATATTTT. Its translation is CASSLAAGGISGNTIYF.

The chain recombines TRBV18 with TRBJ2-3; D remains ambiguous. Looked up from germline, CDR1 is KGHSH and CDR2 is LQKENI. Trimming pared 0 bases from V and 5 bases from J, leaving 12 bases between. This CDR3 is 15 amino acids long. The CDR3 DNA reads TGTGCCAGCTCACCACCCGGGTCCCCGGAAGATACGCAGTATTTT. Protein: CASSPPGSPEDTQYF.

This clone has more than one count but fewer than ten. The CDR3 reads CASSLRTGNNEQFF. The CDR3 DNA follows: TGTGCCAGCAGCTTGAGGACTGGCAACAATGAGCAGTTCTTC. The rearrangement uses TRBV5-4 and TRBJ2-1; D might be TRBD2 (5 bases). The CDR3 totals 14 residues. V dropped 1 base and J dropped 5 bases, with 10 bases sitting between them. The V gene's germline CDR1 is SGHNT and CDR2 YYREEE (reference sequence). Supplemented by reference TRBV5-4 and TRBJ2-1, the full variable domain reads ETGVTQSPTHLIKTRGQQVTLRCSSQSGHNTVSWYQQALGQGPQFIFQYYREEENGRGNFPPRFSGLQFPNYSSELNVNALELDDSALYLCASSLRTGNNEQFFGPGTRLTVL.

V gene TRBV3-1 (or the pseudogene TRBV3-2) combines with J gene TRBJ1-6; D is undetermined. Looked up from germline, CDR1 is LGHDT and CDR2 is YNNKEL (reference sequence). V lost 3 bases, J lost 10 bases, and 7 bases lay in between. The CDR3 is made up of 12 amino acids. The CDR3 coding sequence is TGTGCCAGCAGCCAGAGAAGCTCACCCCTCCACTTT. Amino acid sequence: CASSQRSSPLHF.

The V gene is TRBV28, the J gene TRBJ1-1; D is unclear. V lost 5 bases to trimming and J lost 0 bases, with 7 bases between them. This CDR3 region has 13 residues. Per the germline V gene, CDR1 is MDHEN and CDR2 is SYDVKM. The CDR3 nucleotides read TGTGCCAGCAGTCCCCCCATGAACACTGAAGCTTTCTTT. Encoded protein: CASSPPMNTEAFF.

The chain links TRBV4-1 to TRBJ2-1, with TRBD2 identical over 13 bases. Losses at the gene ends were 4 bases for V and 3 bases for J; bases not matched to a gene: 3. Germline loops: CDR1 MGHRA, CDR2 YSYEKL. The CDR3 consists of 16 residues. The CDR3 protein is CASSRGTSGVYNEQFF. The CDR3 nucleotides read TGCGCCAGCAGCCGAGGGACTAGCGGGGTCTACAATGAGCAGTTCTTC.

The chain joins TRBV4-3 to TRBJ2-1; D is unclear. Trimming left V 0 bases short and J 10 bases short, with 10 bases between. Germline CDR1 is LGHNA and CDR2 is YSLEER. The CDR3 loop spans 13 amino acids. The DNA of the CDR3 is TGCGCCAGCAGCCAAGATAGCCTTCGGGAGCAGTTCTTC. It is translated as CASSQDSLREQFF.

This clone was observed once. This chain joins TRBV5-8 and TRBJ2-5, with D perhaps TRBD1 (6 bases). Germline CDR1 reads SGHTS; CDR2 reads YDEGEE. The CDR3 has 16 residues. Trimming removed 4 bases at V and 5 bases at J, with 21 bases between. The chain's CDR3 is CASSGRQAHVEETQYF. CDR3 nucleotide sequence: TGTGCCAGCAGCGGGAGACAGGCTCACGTGGAGGAGACCCAGTACTTC.

The V call is TRBV6-2 or TRBV6-3, the J call TRBJ1-5; TRBD1 is a possible D gene (5 bases). V lost 6 bases to trimming and J lost 4 bases, with 16 bases between them. The CDR3 length is 15 residues. Germline assignment: CDR1 MNHEY and CDR2 SVGEGT. Written as DNA, the CDR3 is TGTGCCAGCAGCTCCTTTGGAAGGGGAAATCAGCCCCAGCATTTT. The encoded protein is CASSSFGRGNQPQHF.

This clone occurred once. V is TRBV19 and J is TRBJ1-2, with unresolved D. Germline values: CDR1 LNHDA, CDR2 SQIVND (reference sequence). This CDR3 has 12 residues. V dropped 1 base and J dropped 10 bases, with 10 bases sitting between them. The CDR3 DNA reads as TGTGCCAGTAGTATAGTCGGACTTGTCTACACCTTC. Its protein is CASSIVGLVYTF.

V gene TRBV15 combines with J gene TRBJ1-5; weak D call: TRBD1 (5 bases). CDR1 and CDR2 (germline): LNHNV, YYDKDF (reference sequence). The V gene lost 4 bases and the J gene lost 3 bases, with 16 bases spanning the gap. The CDR3 consists of 16 residues. The CDR3, as DNA: TGTGCCACCAGCACATCGCCGACAGTCCCCAATCAGCCCCAGCATTTT. It encodes CATSTSPTVPNQPQHF.

V is TRBV6-5 and J is TRBJ1-5, with 11 positions matching TRBD1. CDR3 length: 16 amino acids. J gave up 4 bases and V 2 bases, and 4 bases lay outside the gene matches. From germline, CDR1 is MNHEY and CDR2 SVGAGI. This CDR3 reads CASSYTGTGGNQPQHF. CDR3 nucleotides: TGTGCCAGCAGTTACACCGGGACAGGGGGAAATCAGCCCCAGCATTTT.

This clone was counted a few times. The chain is built from TRBV6-5 and TRBJ2-1, with 9 positions matching TRBD1. This CDR3 has 14 residues. The germline CDR1 and CDR2 sequences are MNHEY and SVGAGI. V was pared by 5 bases and J by 5 bases, with 4 bases of the junction left unmatched. CDR3 nucleotides: TGTGCCAGCAGTCGGGACAGGGCCAACAATGAGCAGTTCTTC. This sequence encodes CASSRDRANNEQFF.

Here the CDR3 DNA reads TGTGCCAGCAGCAAGCCTCCCTACGAGCAGTACTTC. Translated: CASSKPPYEQYF. The chain carries TRBV6-6 and TRBJ2-7; D uncertain. The V and J ends lost 6 bases and 2 bases respectively, with 8 bases between them. This CDR3 is 12 amino acids long. From germline, CDR1 is MNHNY and CDR2 SVGAGI (reference sequence).